Listed here are 21 T cell receptor beta chains from one sample, sequenced in a study of graft-versus-host responses after intestinal transplantation. The table came from immunoSEQ multiplex PCR; TCRdb's copy has only in-frame clones and leaves some out. The table records over 75,000 clones, more than 75% of them present only once. The sample here was PBMCs, taken 255 days after intestinal transplant. Receptors originate from a human patient who received an intestinal transplant, so some T cells may come from the graft donor.

This chain joins TRBV4-3 and TRBJ2-5; no firm D call. The germline V gene has CDR1 LGHNA and CDR2 YSLEER. V was clipped by 3 bases and J by 2 bases, with 16 bases between them. The CDR3 runs to 16 residues. The CDR3 DNA follows: TGCGCCAGCAGCCAGGAGTTGACGTTCCCACAAGAGACCCAGTACTTC. It yields the protein CASSQELTFPQETQYF.

This chain uses TRBV6-1 with TRBJ2-7; perhaps TRBD2 as D (6 bases). CDR1 and CDR2 from the germline V gene are MNHNS and SASEGT. The CDR3 extends over 13 amino acids. Trimming removed 3 bases at V and 1 base at J, with 7 bases between. Written as DNA, the CDR3 is TGTGCCAGCAGTGATCGGGGGTCCTACGAGCAGTACTTC. This encodes CASSDRGSYEQYF.

The chain links TRBV2 to TRBJ2-3; D remains ambiguous. V was trimmed by 6 bases and J by 2 bases, leaving 9 bases between them. The CDR3 runs to 13 residues. Germline V lookup: CDR1 SNHLY, CDR2 FYNNEI. The CDR3 protein is CASSGDVTDTQYF. The CDR3 coding sequence is TGTGCCAGCAGCGGAGATGTCACAGATACGCAGTATTTT.

The rearrangement uses TRBV6-1 and TRBJ2-1; 9 bases line up with TRBD2. J gave up 4 bases and V 1 base, and 5 bases lay outside the gene matches. CDR3 length: 16 amino acids. Germline V gives CDR1 MNHNS, CDR2 SASEGT. DNA of the CDR3: TGTGCCAGCAGTGAAGTCGTAGCGGGGGCGTACAATGAGCAGTTCTTC. This codes for CASSEVVAGAYNEQFF.

This chain uses TRBV28 with TRBJ2-1; 11 positions agree with TRBD2. The CDR3 runs 17 residues. The ends lost 2 bases at V and 1 base at J; junction bases unmatched: 4. Looked up from germline, CDR1 is MDHEN and CDR2 is SYDVKM. The CDR3 region has the DNA TGTGCCAGCAGTTTACCAACTAGCGGGGGTTCCTACAATGAGCAGTTCTTC. Protein product: CASSLPTSGGSYNEQFF.

With respect to this clone: Other nucleotide sequences from this sample produce the same CDR3. The chain carries TRBV29-1 and TRBJ1-5, with 7 nucleotides matching TRBD1. Unmatched junction bases numbered 12, after V lost 6 bases and J lost 4 bases. Germline values: CDR1 SQVTM, CDR2 ANQGSEA. The CDR3 loop spans 15 amino acids. CDR3 sequence (DNA): TGCAGCGTGAGAGACGGGGGACAGCCAAATCAGCCCCAGCATTTT. It encodes CSVRDGGQPNQPQHF.

V gene TRBV6-5 combines with J gene TRBJ2-3; D call uncertain. The CDR3 is made up of 14 amino acids. Germline CDR1 MNHEY, CDR2 SVGAGI. Trimming cost V 5 bases and J 4 bases, with 13 bases left between them. The CDR3 nucleotides are TGTGCCAGCAGTGGGTTGGTTTGGCCAGATACGCAGTATTTT. Translation gives CASSGLVWPDTQYF.

This sequence joins TRBV11-2 and TRBJ2-2; the D gene is possibly TRBD2 (7 bases). The CDR3 spans 19 residues. The V end lost 1 base, the J end lost 3 bases, and 21 bases lay between the germline ends. Per germline, CDR1 SGHAT and CDR2 FQNNGV. The CDR3 coding sequence is TGTGCCAGCAGCTTAGGACGGGGGGCGGGAGTATACGACACCGGGGAGCTGTTTTTT. Protein product: CASSLGRGAGVYDTGELFF.

The chain is built from TRBV6-6 and TRBJ2-3; D is undetermined. The CDR3 spans 14 residues. The ends were cut back, 6 bases at V and 0 bases at J, with 10 bases in the middle. Germline CDR1 reads MNHNY; CDR2 reads SVGAGI (reference sequence). The DNA for the CDR3 is TGTGCCAGCAGCAACTCCGCTAGCACAGATACGCAGTATTTT. Translation: CASSNSASTDTQYF.

This clone occurred once. V usage is TRBV15 and J usage is TRBJ2-5, with 8 bases fitting TRBD1. Germline V gives CDR1 LNHNV, CDR2 YYDKDF (reference sequence). J lost 4 bases, V lost 8 bases, and 6 bases had no gene match. This CDR3 is built from 13 residues. This CDR3 reads CATGAGGRETQYF. The CDR3 DNA reads TGTGCCACCGGGGCAGGGGGCCGAGAGACCCAGTACTTC. Complete variable domain (other parts from reference TRBV15 and TRBJ2-5): DAMVIQNPRYQVTQFGKPVTLSCSQTLNHNVMYWYQQKSSQAPKLLFHYYDKDFNNEADTPDNFQSRRPNTSFCFLDIRSPGLGDTAMYLCATGAGGRETQYFGPGTRLLVL.

The rearrangement links TRBV29-1 to TRBJ2-3; TRBD2 aligns across 8 bases. The CDR3 runs 14 residues. V lost 4 bases to trimming and J lost 3 bases; unmatched junction nucleotides: 6. Germline assignment: CDR1 SQVTM and CDR2 ANQGSEA. DNA for the CDR3: TGCAGCGTTGGGGCGGGGGGAAGGACAGATACGCAGTATTTT. Translation: CSVGAGGRTDTQYF.

This clone came up once. The chain uses TRBV5-1 and TRBJ1-1, with TRBD1 identical over 8 bases. The CDR3 is 14 residues long. Per the germline V gene, CDR1 is SGHRS and CDR2 is YFSETQ. J was trimmed by 4 bases and V by 2 bases; bases with no gene match: 4. As DNA, the CDR3 is TGCGCCAGCAGCTTCCAGGGGGCATTCACTGAAGCTTTCTTT. Translating gives CASSFQGAFTEAFF.

This clone has only a few counts. This chain uses TRBV7-3 with TRBJ1-1; no definite D call. Per the germline V gene, CDR1 is SGHTA and CDR2 is FQGTGA. V lost 2 bases, J lost 4 bases, and 11 bases lay in between. This CDR3 spans 14 amino acids. In DNA, the CDR3 is TGTGCCAGCAGCTTATTCGGGGTAGGCACTGAAGCTTTCTTT. This codes for CASSLFGVGTEAFF.

The chain combines TRBV6-4 with TRBJ2-2, with 8 positions matching TRBD2. Trimming cost V 2 bases and J 4 bases; bases outside gene matches: 0. CDR3 length: 14 residues. CDR1 and CDR2 (germline): MRHNA, SNTAGT. CDR3 nucleotides: TGTGCCAGCAGTGACCGGGGGGGCACCGGGGAGCTGTTTTTT. It translates to CASSDRGGTGELFF.

V and J are TRBV20-1 and TRBJ1-2, with unresolved D. Trimming took 6 bases from V and 8 from J, leaving 7 bases between them. The CDR3 consists of 9 residues. Germline V gives CDR1 DFQATT, CDR2 SNEGSKA (reference sequence). CDR3 sequence: CSAIMGYTF. CDR3 nucleotide sequence: TGCAGTGCCATCATGGGCTACACCTTC.

Only one count was recorded for this clone. The V and J genes are TRBV5-1 and TRBJ2-3; D is unclear. CDR3 size: 14 residues. With 0 bases removed from V and 0 bases from J, the gap between germline ends came to 5 bases. In germline, CDR1 is SGHRS, CDR2 YFSETQ. The CDR3 DNA follows: TGCGCCAGCAGCTTGGACTCTAGCACAGATACGCAGTATTTT. Translation: CASSLDSSTDTQYF.

The chain is built from TRBV7-2 and TRBJ1-5, with D perhaps TRBD1 (6 bases). The germline V gene encodes CDR1 SGHTA and CDR2 FQGNSA. V was cut by 6 bases and J by 0 bases, with 12 bases left in between. This CDR3 spans 15 amino acids. This CDR3 reads CASSTGTYSNQPQHF. Written as DNA, the CDR3 is TGTGCCAGCAGTACAGGGACCTATAGCAATCAGCCCCAGCATTTT.

This clone was recorded once. J is TRBJ2-3 and V is TRBV5-4; D might be TRBD2 (6 bases). The V end was cut by 0 bases, the J end by 2 bases, with 10 bases between. The CDR3 is 15 residues long. Looked up from germline, CDR1 is SGHNT and CDR2 is YYREEE (reference sequence). Here the CDR3 reads CASSLEASATDTQYF. As DNA, the CDR3 is TGTGCCAGCAGCTTGGAGGCTAGCGCCACAGATACGCAGTATTTT.

This clone was found once. The J gene is TRBJ2-1, the V gene TRBV14, with D perhaps matching TRBD1 (6 bases). V lost 0 bases and J lost 2, with 17 bases in between. Germline CDR1 reads SGHDN; CDR2 reads FVKESK. The CDR3 covers 18 residues. This CDR3 reads CASSQDMRTGHPYNEQFF. Here the CDR3 DNA reads TGTGCCAGCAGCCAAGATATGAGGACGGGACACCCCTACAATGAGCAGTTCTTC.

The V and J genes are TRBV5-6 and TRBJ2-7; TRBD2 might be the D (5 bases). The CDR3 sequence is 15 residues long. Per germline, CDR1 SGHDT and CDR2 YYEEEE. V was clipped by 0 bases and J by 2 bases, with 12 bases between them. This CDR3 is CASSLAPMEAYEQYF. CDR3 DNA: TGTGCCAGCAGCTTGGCCCCTATGGAGGCCTACGAGCAGTACTTC.

For this clone: Within the sample, other DNA sequences also encode this same CDR3. The chain joins TRBV6-5 to TRBJ1-1; a weak D match, TRBD1 (5 bases). The CDR3 is 13 residues long. V shed 7 bases and J shed 0 bases, with 9 bases lying between them. CDR1 MNHEY and CDR2 SVGAGI come from the germline V gene. CDR3 bases: TGTGCCAGCAACCCAGGGTTGAACACTGAAGCTTTCTTT. Its protein is CASNPGLNTEAFF.